This T cell receptor beta chain stems from a study of T cells in Graves' hyperthyroidism and ophthalmopathy. Study-level findings and limits: Within blood appeared most thyroid clonotypes that had expanded above 0.001.

Only a few counts were recorded for this clonotype. Antigen: not known. There are 14 residues in the CDR3. The germline V gene encodes CDR1 KGHDR and CDR2 SFDVKD. Trimming removed 9 bases at V and 1 base at J, with 14 bases between. TCR beta CDR3 regions were amplified from RNA. First-round RT-PCR targeting the TCR CDR3 was performed with the HTBI primer set. TCRdb recomputed calls from the multiplex PCR reads with MiXCR, one row per CDR3 protein. The sample shows 400,000 to 500,000 distinct CDR3 sequences, roughly an eighth of them seen only once. This sequence was found in a woman between 18 and 30 years old with Graves' hyperthyroidism. The sample taken for sequencing was blood. The rearrangement joins TRBV24-1 to TRBJ2-5; TRBD2 might be the D (5 bases). CDR3 amino acids: CATGSRRTQETQYF. The CDR3 coding sequence is TGTGCCACCGGGAGTCGTAGGACCCAAGAGACCCAGTACTTC.